Below are 9 T cell receptor beta chains sequenced from a single sample in a study of neoadjuvant nivolumab and ipilimumab in lung cancer. Measured with immunoSEQ multiplex PCR; TCRdb has only the in-frame clones, and not every one. The sample has about 26,000 clones; 75% to 85% are singletons. Sample: tumor tissue, taken after neoadjuvant nivolumab, alone or with ipilimumab, at or shortly before surgery. The receptors were gathered from an adult with non-small cell lung cancer.

The rearrangement uses TRBV5-6 and TRBJ2-1; D perhaps matches TRBD2 (5 bases). Looked up from germline, CDR1 is SGHDT and CDR2 is YYEEEE. V was cut by 5 bases and J by 5 bases, with 11 bases left in between. There are 13 residues in the CDR3. This CDR3 reads CASRREFHNEQFF. The CDR3 DNA sequence: TGTGCCAGCAGAAGGGAGTTCCACAATGAGCAGTTCTTC.

J is TRBJ2-5 and V is TRBV18; D unresolved. Per the germline V gene, CDR1 is KGHSH and CDR2 is LQKENI. Trimming pared 3 bases from V and 2 bases from J, leaving 10 bases between. The CDR3 is made up of 14 amino acids. CDR3 in DNA: TGTGCCAGCTCACCTAAGGCCCTGCAAGAGACCCAGTACTTC. Residues: CASSPKALQETQYF.

This clone was recorded only once. The chain couples TRBV18 to TRBJ2-7, with 7 bases matching TRBD2. The ends lost 1 base at V and 0 bases at J; junction bases unmatched: 3. The CDR3 has 15 amino acids. Germline values: CDR1 KGHSH, CDR2 LQKENI. In DNA, the CDR3 is TGTGCCAGCTCACCACAACGGACTAGCTCCTACGAGCAGTACTTC. Protein: CASSPQRTSSYEQYF.

V gene TRBV11-2 combines with J gene TRBJ1-2; D might be TRBD1 (5 bases). Germline CDR1 is SGHAT and CDR2 is FQNNGV. Trimming removed 6 bases at V and 4 bases at J, with 12 bases between. This CDR3 has 13 amino acids. The chain's CDR3 is CASSRDSLYGYTF. CDR3 nucleotides: TGTGCCAGCAGTCGTGACAGTCTCTATGGCTACACCTTC.

J is TRBJ1-5 and V is TRBV18, with 8 bases lining up with TRBD1. Germline assignment: CDR1 KGHSH and CDR2 LQKENI. V shed 3 bases, J shed 0 bases, and the junction held 10 bases outside the gene matches. The CDR3 extends over 18 amino acids. Here the CDR3 reads CASSPSAGGRGSNQPQHF. CDR3 coding DNA: TGTGCCAGCTCACCCTCGGCAGGGGGCCGGGGTAGCAATCAGCCCCAGCATTTT.

The rearrangement uses TRBV7-9 and TRBJ1-4; D is ambiguous. CDR1 SEHNR and CDR2 FQNEAQ come from the germline V gene (reference sequence). Trimming shortened V by 5 bases and J by 2 bases, and 15 bases separated the two germline ends. The CDR3 length is 16 residues. In DNA, the CDR3 is TGTGCCAGCAGCCCCCGTAGTACGGCGACTAATGAAAAACTGTTTTTT. This codes for CASSPRSTATNEKLFF.

J is TRBJ1-1 and V is TRBV29-1, with 7 nucleotides matching TRBD1. The length of the CDR3 is 13 residues. Germline V gene sequence: CDR1 SQVTM, CDR2 ANQGSEA. J was trimmed by 4 bases and V by 3 bases; bases with no gene match: 5. CDR3 sequence: CSVERAGGTEAFF. CDR3 nucleotides: TGCAGCGTTGAGAGGGCAGGGGGCACTGAAGCTTTCTTT. The full variable domain, completed using reference TRBV29-1 and TRBJ1-1, is SAVISQKPSRDICQRGTSLTIQCQVDSQVTMMFWYRQQPGQSLTLIATANQGSEATYESGFVIDKFPISRPNLTFSTLTVSNMSPEDSSIYLCSVERAGGTEAFFGQGTRLTVV.

On this clone: The same CDR3 is also encoded by other DNA sequences in this sample. The chain joins TRBV6-5 to TRBJ1-5; D is ambiguous. The CDR3 loop spans 13 amino acids. The V end was cut by 2 bases, the J end by 0 bases, with 2 bases between. The germline CDR1 and CDR2 sequences are MNHEY and SVGAGI. The CDR3 here is CASSYDSNQPQHF. The CDR3 bases are TGTGCCAGCAGTTACGATAGCAATCAGCCCCAGCATTTT.

The genes are TRBV7-2 and TRBJ1-2; 10 nucleotides match TRBD1. Per the germline V gene, CDR1 is SGHTA and CDR2 is FQGNSA. This CDR3 spans 14 amino acids. Trimming took 5 bases from V and 11 from J; bases not matched to a gene: 11. The CDR3 DNA reads as TGTGCCAGCAGCCTACAGGGACAGGGGAATCGATACACCTTC. This gives the protein CASSLQGQGNRYTF.